Presented here are 17 T cell receptor beta chains from one specimen sequenced in a study of CD4 and CD8 cells across lung adenocarcinoma regions. TCRdb independently ran MiXCR on the PCR reads; one entry per CDR3 protein. The data hold roughly 6,000 distinct CDR3 sequences, with around 49% observed a single time. The specimen sequenced was CD8+ T cells from the margin of a lung tumor. Every receptor here comes from a male donor with lung adenocarcinoma. The CD4 and CD8 labels of this study may be unreliable.

V and J are TRBV6-5 and TRBJ2-5; tentatively, D is TRBD1 (5 bases). The J call may be wrong; the DNA end is better matched by TRBJ2-7. CDR1 MNHEY and CDR2 SVGAGI come from the germline V gene. This CDR3 comprises 15 residues. The DNA of the CDR3 is TGTGCCAGCAGTTACTCGGGGCAATTAAACTACGAGCAGTACTTC. Protein: CASSYSGQLNYEQYF.

Notes on this clonotype: The junction shows a germline mismatch at one end, possibly a read error. This chain connects TRBV6-1 to TRBJ2-1; D not certain. This CDR3 has 13 amino acids. Germline loops: CDR1 MNHNS, CDR2 SASEGT. The CDR3 DNA reads TGTGCCAGCAGGGATATCTACTACGATGAGCAGTTCTTT. As protein: CASRDIYYDEQFF.

Many counts were recorded for this clonotype. The V gene is TRBV10-3, the J gene TRBJ2-3; TRBD2 matches 8 bases. V shed 8 bases, J shed 1 base, and the junction held 11 bases outside the gene matches. The germline V gene has CDR1 ENHRY and CDR2 SYGVKD. CDR3 length: 16 amino acids. The CDR3, as DNA: TGTGCCATCGGGCCTGGGCGGGGGGCGGGCACAGATACGCAGTATTTT. This translates into CAIGPGRGAGTDTQYF.

The CDR3 coding sequence is TGTGCCAGCAGTGAATTAAGGAGGGGGAGACAAGAGACCCAGTACTTC. Encoded protein: CASSELRRGRQETQYF. The rearrangement joins TRBV25-1 to TRBJ2-5; D could derive from TRBD1 or TRBD2 (6 bases each). This CDR3 region has 16 residues. Looked up from germline, CDR1 is MGHDK and CDR2 is SYGVNS. Deletions cut 1 base from V and 2 bases from J, with 14 bases between. Looking up the rest from reference TRBV25-1 and TRBJ2-5 gives the full variable domain: EADIYQTPRYLVIGTGKKITLECSQTMGHDKMYWYQQDPGMELHLIHYSYGVNSTEKGDLSSESTVSRIRTEHFPLTLESARPSHTSQYLCASSELRRGRQETQYFGPGTRLLVL.

This clonotype was counted between two and nine times. The chain links TRBV6-5 to TRBJ2-7; D is possibly TRBD2 (5 bases). The CDR3 has 15 residues. V shed 3 bases and J shed 4 bases, with 16 bases lying between them. Germline V gives CDR1 MNHEY, CDR2 SVGAGI. CDR3 sequence: CASSYVGSNEYEQYF. CDR3 DNA sequence: TGTGCCAGCAGTTATGTTGGGAGCAATGAGTACGAGCAGTACTTC.

V is TRBV27 and J is TRBJ2-1; TRBD2 matches 8 bases. Trimming removed 5 bases from V and 2 bases from J; junction bases left unmatched: 14. The CDR3 runs to 18 residues. Germline V lookup: CDR1 MNHEY, CDR2 SMNVEV (reference sequence). The CDR3 nucleotides are TGTGCCAGCAGTAAGCTTAAGTGGTTAGCGGGAACCTACAATGAGCAGTTCTTC. It yields the protein CASSKLKWLAGTYNEQFF.

On this clonotype: A read error may account for a junction end that differs from germline. The chain has TRBV5-5 and TRBJ2-1, with D hard to call. Per the germline V gene, CDR1 is SGHKS and CDR2 is YYEKEE (reference sequence). CDR3 length equals 14 residues. For the CDR3, the DNA is TGTGCCAGCACCGACCTTTGTTTTTCAAACTGCATTGTGTTC. Translation gives CASTDLCFSNCIVF.

The chain uses TRBV6-1 and TRBJ2-1, with D unclear. CDR1 MNHNS and CDR2 SASEGT come from the germline V gene. The CDR3 is 15 residues long. The V gene lost 2 bases and the J gene lost 3 bases, with 11 bases spanning the gap. CDR3 DNA: TGTGCCAGCAGTGAATATGTTTACCGCTACAATGAGCAGTTCTTC. Translating it yields CASSEYVYRYNEQFF.

The chain links TRBV6-1 to TRBJ2-4; 7 nucleotides align to TRBD2. The CDR3 loop spans 15 amino acids. The V and J ends lost 4 bases and 12 bases, in that order; junction bases with no gene match: 15. Per the germline V gene, CDR1 is MNHNS and CDR2 is SASEGT. DNA of the CDR3: TGTGCCAGCAGTGGCGGGAGCGGTAACCAAAAGACTCAGTACTTC. Translating gives CASSGGSGNQKTQYF.

The chain uses TRBV20-1 and TRBJ2-7, with 11 bases aligning to TRBD1. The J call is doubtful: the DNA matches TRBJ2-5 better. Germline CDR1 DFQATT, CDR2 SNEGSKA (reference sequence). The CDR3 has 16 residues. The CDR3 here is CSATDRGLGGGETQYF. The CDR3 DNA is TGCAGTGCTACGGACAGGGGGCTTGGGGGAGGAGAGACCCAGTACTTC.

The gene calls are TRBV6-2 or TRBV6-3 and TRBJ2-5; 7 nucleotides agree with TRBD2. The trim removed 1 base at V and 7 bases at J, leaving 3 bases unmatched. Germline CDR1 reads MNHEY; CDR2 reads SVGEGT. The CDR3 runs 13 residues. CDR3 DNA sequence: TGTGCCAGCAGTTACTTTTGGGGGGGGACCCAGTACTTC. Translated, it gives CASSYFWGGTQYF.

There are many counts of this clonotype. V and J are TRBV6-1 and TRBJ1-1; D gene unclear. CDR1 and CDR2 (germline): MNHNS, SASEGT. The CDR3 is made up of 12 amino acids. Trimming took 7 bases from V and 8 from J, leaving 14 bases between them. The CDR3 reads CASTTWTAEAFF. As DNA, the CDR3 is TGTGCCAGCACCACATGGACCGCAGAAGCTTTCTTT.

This clonotype was recorded a few times. This chain links TRBV6-2 or TRBV6-3 with TRBJ2-1; TRBD2 matches 13 bases. There are 18 residues in the CDR3. The trim removed 6 bases at V and 0 bases at J, leaving 8 bases unmatched. CDR1 is MNHEY, CDR2 SVGEGT, per germline. The CDR3 DNA is TGTGCCAGCAGATACACTAGCGGGAGGGAGAGCTCCTACAATGAGCAGTTCTTC. Amino acids: CASRYTSGRESSYNEQFF.

In this sample, this clonotype turned up many times. The CDR3 loop reads CASSINRGLGETQYF. CDR3 bases: TGTGCCAGCAGCATAAACAGGGGATTGGGGGAGACCCAGTACTTC. The chain employs TRBV7-2 and TRBJ2-5; 7 bases map to TRBD1. The CDR3 spans 15 residues. The V segment lost 5 bases and the J segment 5 bases; nucleotides outside the gene matches: 11. The germline CDR1 and CDR2 sequences are SGHTA and FQGNSA.

The V gene is TRBV10-3, the J gene TRBJ2-3; maybe TRBD2 (5 bases). Per germline, CDR1 ENHRY and CDR2 SYGVKD. The CDR3 runs to 14 residues. Deletions cut 10 bases from V and 3 bases from J, with 17 bases between. The CDR3 DNA follows: TGTGCCACGCGGCAAGGGAGAGGGACAGATACGCAGTATTTT. Translating it yields CATRQGRGTDTQYF.

The gene calls are TRBV12-3 or TRBV12-4 and TRBJ2-4; 7 bases align to TRBD2. This CDR3 is built from 15 residues. The V and J ends lost 2 bases and 1 base, in that order; junction bases with no gene match: 2. CDR3 sequence: CASSLSGGAKNIQYF. The CDR3 bases are TGTGCCAGCAGTTTATCCGGGGGGGCCAAAAACATTCAGTACTTC.

The CDR3 DNA reads TGTGCCAGCAGTGATAACAGGTCTGGGGCCAAAAAAGAGACCCAGTACTTC. Its protein product is CASSDNRSGAKKETQYF. The rearrangement links TRBV25-1 to TRBJ2-5; possible D gene TRBD1, 5 bases. CDR3 length equals 17 residues. The ends were cut back, 3 bases at V and 3 bases at J, with 20 bases in the middle. Germline lookup yields CDR1 MGHDK and CDR2 SYGVNS.